This is a list of T cell receptor beta chains from one sample in a study of shared clonotypes between healthy human individuals. TCRdb keeps only in-frame clones here, not all; method: immunoSEQ multiplex PCR. In the table there are about 2.4 million clones, 93% of which are singletons. Input material: naive CD4+ T cells from PBMCs. The source of these receptors is a man between 18 and 29 years old in good health. Some clones in this sample may be carry-over from other donors' samples. The CDR3 runs from the conserved cysteine through the conserved F or W. D genes are given only for firm matches. Some rows have no size entry. The others give once, few or many, or a class for an expanded clone.

j_gene | abundance | v_gene | d_gene | CDR3aa | CDR3nt
TRBJ2-7 | - | TRBV18 | - | CASSPSGITYEQYF | TGTGCCAGCTCACCATCAGGGATTACCTACGAGCAGTACTTC
TRBJ2-3 | - | TRBV10-3 | - | CAISNGDTDTQYF | TGTGCCATCAGTAACGGGGACACAGATACGCAGTATTTT
TRBJ2-1 | - | TRBV11-3 | TRBD2 | CASSPGLAEKQFF | TGTGCCAGCAGCCCCGGACTAGCGGAAAAGCAGTTCTTC
TRBJ2-3 | - | TRBV15 | TRBD2 | CATSSLAGGLADTQYF | TGTGCCACCAGCAGCCTAGCGGGGGGCCTGGCAGATACGCAGTATTTT
TRBJ2-1 | - | TRBV5-1 | TRBD2 | CASSPPSSGNLNEQFF | TGCGCCAGCAGCCCTCCATCTAGCGGGAATTTGAATGAGCAGTTCTTC
TRBJ1-5 | - | TRBV27 | TRBD1 | CASKAGTVSNQPQHF | TGTGCCAGCAAAGCCGGGACAGTTAGCAATCAGCCCCAGCATTTT
TRBJ2-3 | - | TRBV7-9 | TRBD1 | CASSHPGQGGADTQYF | TGTGCCAGCAGCCACCCCGGACAGGGTGGCGCAGATACGCAGTATTTT
TRBJ2-7 | - | TRBV7-9 | TRBD2 | CASSPLGGVSGQPTF | TGTGCCAGCAGCCCCCTGGGGGGTGTTAGCGGGCAGCCAACCTTC
TRBJ2-1 | - | TRBV7-3 | - | CASSLGQGMFNEQFF | TGTGCCAGCAGCTTAGGGCAGGGTATGTTCAATGAGCAGTTCTTC
TRBJ2-5 | - | TRBV28 | TRBD1 | CATVDRGQETQYF | TGTGCCACCGTAGACAGGGGCCAAGAGACCCAGTACTTC
TRBJ2-5 | - | TRBV5-5 | TRBD2 | CASSLGLAGGQETQYF | TGTGCCAGCAGCCTGGGACTAGCGGGAGGTCAAGAGACCCAGTACTTC
TRBJ1-4 | - | TRBV5-1 | TRBD1 | CASSLVTGNEKLFF | TGCGCCAGCAGCTTGGTGACAGGGAATGAAAAACTGTTTTTT
TRBJ2-1 | - | TRBV5-1 | TRBD1 | CASSFQGAENEQFF | TGCGCCAGCAGCTTTCAGGGGGCTGAAAATGAGCAGTTCTTC
TRBJ2-1 | - | TRBV5-1 | TRBD2 | CASSLTSGIDEQFF | TGCGCCAGCAGCTTGACTAGCGGGATAGATGAGCAGTTCTTC
TRBJ2-7 | once | TRBV7-2 | - | CASSAGAGLSYEQYF | TGTGCCAGCAGCGCTGGGGCAGGGCTTAGCTACGAGCAGTACTTC
TRBJ1-5 | - | TRBV28 | - | CASSLFGKSNQPQHF | TGTGCCAGCAGTTTATTTGGGAAGAGCAATCAGCCCCAGCATTTT
TRBJ2-3 | - | TRBV5-4 | TRBD2 | CASSSGGTLTDTQYF | TGTGCCAGCAGCAGCGGGGGGACTCTCACAGATACGCAGTATTTT
TRBJ2-7 | - | TRBV7-2 | - | CASSLFRPTSGNEQYF | TGTGCCAGCAGCTTATTCCGACCCACCTCGGGCAACGAGCAGTACTTC
TRBJ2-3 | - | TRBV7-3 | TRBD1 | CASSLTFDRVDTQYF | TGTGCCAGCAGCCTTACCTTCGACAGGGTAGATACGCAGTATTTT
TRBJ2-7 | - | TRBV18 | TRBD1 | CASSPQGVTGGGEQYF | TGTGCCAGCTCACCGCAAGGGGTGACAGGGGGCGGCGAGCAGTACTTC
TRBJ2-7 | - | TRBV23-1 | TRBD1 | CASPDQTGQGVYEQYF | TGCGCCAGCCCTGATCAAACTGGACAGGGCGTATACGAGCAGTACTTC
TRBJ1-2 | - | TRBV5-4 | TRBD1 | CASSSGTGNYGYTF | TGTGCCAGCAGCTCTGGGACAGGCAACTATGGCTACACCTTC
TRBJ2-7 | - | TRBV7-2 | - | CASSRLLGSNEQYF | TGTGCCAGCAGCCGTCTACTAGGTTCCAACGAGCAGTACTTC
TRBJ2-3 | - | TRBV5-4 | TRBD2 | CASSLLAGGLDTQYF | TGTGCCAGCAGCCTACTAGCGGGGGGGTTAGATACGCAGTATTTT